These 13 T cell receptor beta chains were sequenced from one sample in a study of OX40 agonist ivuxolimab in advanced cancers. The assay was immunoSEQ multiplex PCR, and TCRdb's table has in-frame clones only and misses some. The sample carries about 81,000 clones, roughly 80% recorded once. Sequences were derived from CD4+ or CD8+ T cells sorted from blood, sampled in a trial of the OX40 agonist ivuxolimab. The receptors originated from an adult with an advanced solid tumor such as melanoma, head and neck, liver or kidney cancer.

The chain employs TRBV5-1 and TRBJ1-2, with D maybe TRBD1 (5 bases). The length of the CDR3 is 13 residues. Germline V gene sequence: CDR1 SGHRS, CDR2 YFSETQ. Trimming removed 4 bases from V and 8 bases from J, with 15 bases in between. This chain's CDR3 is CASSRGGSWGYTF. In nucleotides, the CDR3 is TGCGCCAGCAGCAGGGGCGGGTCGTGGGGCTACACCTTC.

This clone has just a few counts. The rearrangement uses TRBV7-2 and TRBJ1-2; 7 bases fit TRBD1. V lost 1 base, J lost 4 bases, and 6 bases stayed unmatched. CDR1 SGHTA and CDR2 FQGNSA come from the germline V gene. The CDR3 runs to 15 residues. The CDR3 DNA sequence: TGTGCCAGCAGCTTAGGACAGGGAGTTGGCTATGGCTACACCTTC. Its translation is CASSLGQGVGYGYTF.

J is TRBJ2-1 and V is TRBV18; D is possibly TRBD2 (6 bases). This CDR3 has 14 residues. Trimming took 4 bases from V and 4 from J, leaving 11 bases between them. The germline V gene encodes CDR1 KGHSH and CDR2 LQKENI. The CDR3 is CASSQRDSYNEQFF. CDR3 nucleotides: TGTGCCAGCTCACAACGGGACTCTTACAATGAGCAGTTCTTC.

V usage is TRBV13 and J usage is TRBJ2-4; TRBD1 is a possible D gene (6 bases). CDR1 and CDR2 (germline): PRHDT, FYEKMQ (reference sequence). V was cut by 5 bases and J by 8 bases, with 22 bases left in between. CDR3 length: 16 residues. The DNA of the CDR3 is TGTGCCAGCAGCCCAGGCAGGGGCGTGGGGGTATACATTCAGTACTTC. Its translation: CASSPGRGVGVYIQYF.

In this sample, this clone turned up a few times. The chain has TRBV2 and TRBJ1-5, with 8 bases lining up with TRBD1. Germline values: CDR1 SNHLY, CDR2 FYNNEI. CDR3 length: 14 amino acids. J lost 3 bases, V lost 4 bases, and 2 bases had no gene match. DNA for the CDR3: TGTGCCAGCAGTGGACAGGGGCTCAATCAGCCCCAGCATTTT. Amino acids: CASSGQGLNQPQHF.

The chain recombines TRBV5-6 with TRBJ2-7; the match to TRBD1 covers 9 bases. The CDR3 has 14 amino acids. Germline CDR1 and CDR2: SGHDT and YYEEEE. V trimming: 5 bases; J trimming: 1 base; junction bases outside the gene matches: 4. CDR3 region: CASSTGGASYEQYF. The CDR3 bases are TGTGCCAGCAGTACAGGGGGCGCATCCTACGAGCAGTACTTC.

The chain recombines TRBV7-9 with TRBJ1-1; D remains unclear. V lost 8 bases and J 1 base, leaving 14 bases between the germline ends. This CDR3 is 14 amino acids long. Germline V gene sequence: CDR1 SEHNR, CDR2 FQNEAQ (reference sequence). The CDR3 DNA reads as TGTGCCAGCCTAGGCTGGGTCGGGAACACTGAAGCTTTCTTT. Its protein product is CASLGWVGNTEAFF. Full variable domain (remainder filled in from reference TRBV7-9 and TRBJ1-1): DTGVSQNPRHKITKRGQNVTFRCDPISEHNRLYWYRQTLGQGPEFLTYFQNEAQLEKSRLLSDRFSAERPKGSFSTLEIQRTEQGDSAMYLCASLGWVGNTEAFFGQGTRLTVV.

The chain joins TRBV4-1 to TRBJ1-2, with 9 bases matching TRBD1. The germline V gene has CDR1 MGHRA and CDR2 YSYEKL. The CDR3 contains 13 residues. V dropped 8 bases and J dropped 10; count of bases not matched to a gene: 11. The CDR3 loop is CASRSGQGRNYTF. CDR3 coding DNA: TGCGCCAGCCGATCGGGACAGGGTCGGAACTACACCTTC.

In its sample, this clone was seen a few times. Here the CDR3 DNA reads TGTGCCAGCAGAGAGGGAAATGAGCAGTTCTTC. It yields the protein CASREGNEQFF. The chain is built from TRBV27 and TRBJ2-1, with D perhaps TRBD2 (5 bases). The CDR3 runs to 11 residues. Trimming stripped 6 bases from V and 7 bases from J, with 7 bases between. In germline, CDR1 is MNHEY, CDR2 SMNVEV (reference sequence).

In DNA, the CDR3 is TGTGCCAGTAACCCAGGGGGACAGTTAACAGATACGCAGTATTTT. Encoded protein: CASNPGGQLTDTQYF. The V call is TRBV19, the J call TRBJ2-3, with 7 bases lining up with TRBD1. J was trimmed by 3 bases and V by 7 bases; bases with no gene match: 10. Germline lookup yields CDR1 LNHDA and CDR2 SQIVND (reference sequence). This CDR3 is 15 amino acids long.

The sample holds one count of this clone. The gene calls are TRBV9 and TRBJ2-5; D is unclear. Trimming removed 2 bases from V and 5 bases from J, with 10 bases in between. CDR1 and CDR2 from the germline V gene are SGDLS and YYNGEE. The CDR3 is 13 residues long. This CDR3 is CASSVSLVETQYF. CDR3 nucleotide sequence: TGTGCCAGCAGCGTTTCTTTGGTGGAGACCCAGTACTTC.

The chain uses TRBV19 and TRBJ2-1; perhaps TRBD2 as D (6 bases). The CDR3 loop spans 17 amino acids. Germline V lookup: CDR1 LNHDA, CDR2 SQIVND (reference sequence). V gave up 4 bases and J gave up 2 bases, with 18 bases separating them. CDR3 protein: CASSTLRQGGAYNEQFF. The CDR3 DNA reads as TGTGCCAGTAGTACATTACGCCAAGGAGGGGCCTACAATGAGCAGTTCTTC.

This clone was detected a few times. V usage is TRBV6-5 and J usage is TRBJ2-2; D remains unclear. Between the trimmed V and J ends, which lost 2 bases and 1 base, there was a span of 5 bases. There are 14 residues in the CDR3. Germline values: CDR1 MNHEY, CDR2 SVGAGI. The DNA for the CDR3 is TGTGCCAGCAGTTACGAGGTGAACACCGGGGAGCTGTTTTTT. This encodes CASSYEVNTGELFF.